This is a list of T cell receptor beta chains from one sample in a study of blood T cell repertoires in COVID-19. Libraries were prepared by immunoSEQ multiplex PCR; TCRdb keeps only in-frame clonotypes and omits some of them. This table holds under 300,000 clones, roughly nine tenths found once. The sample comprised peripheral blood. The receptors derive from a man aged 45-60 years with acute or convalescent COVID-19. CDR3s include the opening cysteine and the closing phenylalanine or tryptophan. A D gene is named only where the DNA matches it firmly. Clone size, where shown, is once, few, many, or a class for clones that have expanded.

CDR3 protein,CDR3 DNA,clone size,D gene,J gene,V gene,CDR3 length
CASNGLAGKGEQFF,TGTGCCAGCAACGGGCTAGCGGGGAAGGGTGAGCAGTTCTTC,.,TRBD2,TRBJ2-1,TRBV14,14
CASSPGGAGQETQYF,TGTGCCAGTAGTCCTGGGGGGGCTGGGCAAGAGACCCAGTACTTC,once,.,TRBJ2-5,TRBV19,15
CASMPREGSPLHF,TGTGCCAGCATGCCCAGGGAGGGGTCACCCCTCCACTTT,.,.,TRBJ1-6,TRBV6-5,13
CASSQSRPQGNSPLHF,TGTGCCAGCAGCCAATCCAGGCCACAGGGGAATTCACCCCTCCACTTT,.,TRBD1,TRBJ1-6,TRBV16,16
CASSSQGLLDYGYTF,TGTGCCAGCAGCTCGCAGGGCCTTTTGGACTATGGCTACACCTTC,few,.,TRBJ1-2,TRBV7-3,15
CASSPVYQETQYF,TGTGCCAGCTCACCAGTCTACCAAGAGACCCAGTACTTC,.,.,TRBJ2-5,TRBV18,13
CASSPGLAGSGELFF,TGTGCCAGCAGCCCTGGACTAGCGGGGTCCGGGGAGCTGTTTTTT,.,TRBD2,TRBJ2-2,TRBV7-9,15
CASSGEGLSYNSPLHF,TGCGCCAGCAGTGGGGAGGGGCTCTCCTATAATTCACCCCTCCACTTT,.,.,TRBJ1-6,TRBV10-2,16
CASSLVASGGAGDEQFF,TGCGCCAGCAGCTTGGTGGCTAGCGGGGGGGCCGGGGATGAGCAGTTCTTC,.,TRBD2,TRBJ2-1,TRBV5-1,17
CSVGRNTGELFF,TGCAGCGTTGGCAGAAACACCGGGGAGCTGTTTTTT,.,.,TRBJ2-2,TRBV29-1,12
CASAEGPSPLRGQYF,TGTGCCAGCGCCGAAGGCCCCTCCCCCTTGCGCGGGCAGTACTTC,.,.,TRBJ2-7,TRBV3-1/TRBV3-2,15
CASSLGGTGGSEQYF,TGCGCCAGCAGCTTGGGAGGGACAGGGGGCTCCGAGCAGTACTTC,once,TRBD1,TRBJ2-7,TRBV5-1,15
CASSLGGTGEDTQYF,TGTGCCAGCAGCTTGGGGGGGACAGGGGAAGATACGCAGTATTTT,.,TRBD1,TRBJ2-3,TRBV5-4,15
CASSQGPGSGELFF,TGTGCCAGCAGCCAAGGCCCGGGGAGCGGGGAGCTGTTTTTT,.,.,TRBJ2-2,TRBV3-1/TRBV3-2,14
CASVVTRFSEAFF,TGTGCCAGCGTGGTCACCAGGTTCTCTGAAGCTTTCTTT,.,.,TRBJ1-1,TRBV12-3/TRBV12-4,13
CASSLGGRTGTREQYF,TGTGCCAGCAGCTTAGGGGGCCGGACAGGGACGCGGGAGCAGTACTTC,once,TRBD1,TRBJ2-7,TRBV7-8,16
CASTTGGEEKLFF,TGTGCCAGCACTACCGGGGGAGAGGAAAAACTGTTTTTT,.,.,TRBJ1-4,TRBV27,13
CASSPLGGNTEAFF,TGTGCCAGCAGCCCTCTGGGGGGGAACACTGAAGCTTTCTTT,once,.,TRBJ1-1,TRBV13,14
CASMRWETQYF,TGTGCCAGCATGAGGTGGGAGACCCAGTACTTC,.,.,TRBJ2-5,TRBV2,11
CASSQDGSRGANVLTF,TGTGCCAGCAGCCAAGATGGCAGCAGGGGGGCCAACGTCCTGACTTTC,.,.,TRBJ2-6,TRBV3-1/TRBV3-2,16
CASSPTTSSPGETQYF,TGTGCCAGCTCACCGACGACTAGTTCACCCGGGGAGACCCAGTACTTC,.,.,TRBJ2-5,TRBV18,16
CASSYSSTGSYEQYF,TGTGCCAGCAGTTACTCGAGTACAGGGTCCTACGAGCAGTACTTC,once,.,TRBJ2-7,TRBV6-2/TRBV6-3,15
CATSRDLGRNQPQHF,TGTGCCACCAGCAGAGATCTAGGTCGCAATCAGCCCCAGCATTTT,.,.,TRBJ1-5,TRBV15,15
CASSYGNMNTEAFF,TGTGCCAGCAGTTATGGCAATATGAACACTGAAGCTTTCTTT,.,.,TRBJ1-1,TRBV6-5,14
CASSSFRGYTQYF,TGTGCCAGCAGTTCCTTCAGAGGCTATACGCAGTATTTT,once,.,TRBJ2-3,TRBV6-2/TRBV6-3,13
CASSTPSGSGQPQHF,TGTGCCAGTAGTACCCCCTCAGGGTCGGGTCAGCCCCAGCATTTT,.,.,TRBJ1-5,TRBV19,15
CASSPRTVQETQYF,TGTGCCAGCAGCCCTAGGACAGTCCAAGAGACCCAGTACTTC,.,.,TRBJ2-5,TRBV9,14
CASGDRGAADTQYF,TGTGCCAGCGGAGACAGGGGCGCCGCAGATACGCAGTATTTT,.,TRBD1,TRBJ2-3,TRBV27,14
CSVGPVPRNYGYTF,TGCAGCGTTGGCCCGGTCCCCCGGAACTATGGCTACACCTTC,.,.,TRBJ1-2,TRBV29-1,14
CASSLGLATSYEQYF,TGTGCCAGTAGTCTTGGGCTCGCGACGTCCTACGAGCAGTACTTC,.,.,TRBJ2-7,TRBV19,15
CASSNLNTEAFF,TGTGCCAGCTCAAACTTGAACACTGAAGCTTTCTTT,.,.,TRBJ1-1,TRBV7-9,12
CASRSGSFPDTQYF,TGTGCCAGTAGGAGCGGCTCCTTCCCAGATACGCAGTATTTT,.,.,TRBJ2-3,TRBV19,14
CASSYPGGWTEAFF,TGTGCCAGCAGTTACCCAGGGGGATGGACTGAAGCTTTCTTT,.,TRBD1,TRBJ1-1,TRBV6-5,14
CASSFGPGRGHEQYF,TGTGCCAGCAGCTTCGGCCCGGGCAGGGGACACGAGCAGTACTTC,.,.,TRBJ2-7,TRBV5-6,15
CASSPSRGRSNGELFF,TGTGCCAGCTCACCCTCCAGGGGGCGCAGTAACGGGGAGCTGTTTTTT,.,TRBD1,TRBJ2-2,TRBV18,16
CASSPTPSGSNEQFF,TGTGCCAGCAGCCCCACCCCTAGCGGGAGTAATGAGCAGTTCTTC,few,TRBD2,TRBJ2-1,TRBV7-3,15
CASSQEGTSGGQETQYF,TGTGCCAGCAGCCAAGAGGGGACTAGCGGGGGCCAAGAGACCCAGTACTTC,.,TRBD2,TRBJ2-5,TRBV4-2,17
CASSLRDSGNEKLFF,TGTGCCAGCAGCCTTCGGGATTCCGGAAATGAAAAACTGTTTTTT,once,.,TRBJ1-4,TRBV3-1/TRBV3-2,15
CASGGRAMNTEAFF,TGTGCCAGCGGAGGGAGGGCAATGAACACTGAAGCTTTCTTT,.,.,TRBJ1-1,TRBV2,14
CASSLHPAGVSGYGYTF,TGTGCCAGCAGCTTACACCCCGCAGGGGTCTCAGGATATGGCTACACCTTC,.,.,TRBJ1-2,TRBV11-2,17
CASSLSRDRGVQYF,TGTGCCAGCAGCTTAAGCCGGGACAGGGGAGTTCAGTACTTC,.,TRBD1,TRBJ2-7,TRBV9,14
CASSPGTGVNTEAFF,TGCGCCAGCAGCCCAGGGACAGGAGTGAACACTGAAGCTTTCTTT,.,TRBD1,TRBJ1-1,TRBV4-1,15
CASGQETQYF,TGTGCATCAGGACAAGAGACCCAGTACTTC,.,.,TRBJ2-5,TRBV2,10
CASSVGGPSAEAFF,TGTGCCAGCAGCGTGGGGGGGCCCTCAGCTGAAGCTTTCTTT,.,.,TRBJ1-1,TRBV9,14
CASSPALAGTSTDTQYF,TGTGCCAGCTCACCAGCGCTAGCGGGCACTAGCACAGATACGCAGTATTTT,.,TRBD2,TRBJ2-3,TRBV18,17
CASTLAGGTLIYEQYF,TGCGCCAGCACCTTAGCAGGGGGGACACTTATTTACGAGCAGTACTTC,.,.,TRBJ2-7,TRBV10-2,16
CASRSGAGTDTQYF,TGCGCCAGCAGGTCAGGGGCCGGCACAGATACGCAGTATTTT,.,.,TRBJ2-3,TRBV4-1,14
CASHRDYNTDTQYF,TGCGCCAGCCACCGGGACTACAACACAGATACGCAGTATTTT,.,TRBD2,TRBJ2-3,TRBV5-1,14
CASNGGDFGTDTQYF,TGTGCCAGCAACGGCGGGGATTTTGGCACAGATACGCAGTATTTT,.,.,TRBJ2-3,TRBV9,15
CASSLSAGDGGYTF,TGTGCCAGCAGCTTATCGGCAGGGGATGGTGGCTACACCTTC,once,.,TRBJ1-2,TRBV7-9,14
CASNAGTGGTEAFF,TGTGCCAGCAATGCCGGGACAGGGGGCACTGAAGCTTTCTTT,.,TRBD1,TRBJ1-1,TRBV6-6,14
CASSAETGNQPQHF,TGTGCCAGCAGCGCGGAGACAGGCAATCAGCCCCAGCATTTT,.,.,TRBJ1-5,TRBV2,14